This TCR beta chain is drawn from a study of T cell responses to AZD1222 COVID-19 vaccine. Clones were sequenced by immunoSEQ multiplex PCR, and TCRdb holds only the in-frame ones, with some missing. The table lists 200,000 to 300,000 clones, over 90% of them singletons. V lost 5 bases to trimming and J lost 2 bases, with 20 bases between them. Germline-derived CDR1 and CDR2 are SGHNT and YYREEE (reference sequence). CDR3 size: 17 residues. The receptor was derived from an adult in good health. V and J are TRBV5-4 and TRBJ2-1, with D uncertain. The sample in question was peripheral blood, obtained on day 0 of AZD1222 vaccination. CDR3 DNA: TGTGCCAGCAGTTCCGATGTGGGCCCTATAGCCTACAATGAGCAGTTCTTC. Residues: CASSSDVGPIAYNEQFF.